This is a list of T cell receptor beta chains from one sample in a study of shared clonotypes between healthy human individuals. Profiling relied on immunoSEQ multiplex PCR, and the TCRdb table lists in-frame clones only, not all of them. The sample lists around 1 million clones; more than 75% were seen once. Sequencing input: memory CD4+ T cells sorted from blood. These receptor sequences come from a man younger than 30 in good health. CDR3s include the opening cysteine and the closing phenylalanine or tryptophan. A D gene is named only where the DNA matches it firmly. The size of a clone is reported for some rows only, either as once, few or many, or as a class for expanded clones.

abundance	v_gene	d_gene	j_gene	CDR3aa	CDR3nt
once	TRBV6-5	NA	TRBJ1-1	CASSYGRRNTEAFF	TGTGCCAGCAGTTACGGCAGGCGAAACACTGAAGCTTTCTTT
NA	TRBV19	TRBD1	TRBJ2-4	CASRETGETIQYF	TGTGCCAGTAGAGAAACAGGGGAGACCATTCAGTACTTC
many	TRBV7-9	TRBD2	TRBJ2-7	CASSIRTSDEQYF	TGTGCCAGCAGCATCAGGACTAGCGACGAGCAGTACTTC
NA	TRBV6-6	NA	TRBJ2-2	CASSPQSGNTGELFF	TGTGCCAGCAGTCCGCAGAGTGGGAACACCGGGGAGCTGTTTTTT
NA	TRBV10-1	NA	TRBJ2-3	CASSDNIGDTQYF	TGCGCCAGCAGTGATAATATCGGGGATACGCAGTATTTT
NA	TRBV6-1	NA	TRBJ1-6	CASDYRQARDSPLHF	TGTGCCAGCGATTACAGACAGGCCCGGGATTCACCCCTCCACTTT
NA	TRBV2	NA	TRBJ1-5	CASSENSNQPQHF	TGTGCCAGCAGTGAAAACTCCAATCAGCCCCAGCATTTT
NA	TRBV19	NA	TRBJ1-4	CASSIDRVGRGEKLFF	TGTGCCAGTAGTATAGATCGAGTGGGGAGAGGTGAAAAACTGTTTTTT
few	TRBV9	NA	TRBJ2-3	CASSASTDTQYF	TGTGCCAGCAGCGCGTCTACAGATACGCAGTATTTT
NA	TRBV7-9	TRBD1	TRBJ2-7	CASSNDRAYSYEQYF	TGTGCCAGCAGCAACGACAGGGCGTACTCCTACGAGCAGTACTTC
NA	TRBV6-1	TRBD1	TRBJ2-6	CASSEGTGSGANVLTF	TGTGCCAGCAGTGAGGGGACAGGGAGTGGGGCCAACGTCCTGACTTTC
NA	TRBV5-4	NA	TRBJ2-3	CASSFQEGTGATQYF	TGTGCCAGCAGCTTTCAAGAAGGGACGGGGGCTACGCAGTATTTT
NA	TRBV30	TRBD1	TRBJ1-1	CAWNGQAGTEAFF	TGTGCCTGGAATGGACAGGCCGGCACTGAAGCTTTCTTT
NA	TRBV7-2	TRBD2	TRBJ2-7	CASSFGGKVAYEQYF	TGTGCCAGCAGCTTCGGGGGGAAGGTAGCCTACGAGCAGTACTTC
NA	TRBV11-2	TRBD1	TRBJ2-7	CASSPSDRGSYEQYF	TGTGCCAGCAGCCCCTCGGACAGGGGAAGCTACGAGCAGTACTTC
NA	TRBV11-2	NA	TRBJ2-1	CASSLRDFNSYNEQFF	TGTGCCAGCAGCCTCCGGGACTTCAACTCCTACAATGAGCAGTTCTTC
NA	TRBV9	NA	TRBJ2-7	CASSVGVGLPYEQYF	TGTGCCAGCAGCGTAGGTGTCGGCCTGCCCTACGAGCAGTACTTC
NA	TRBV28	TRBD1	TRBJ1-5	CASRPFGVWDSSNQPQHF	TGTGCCAGCAGACCCTTCGGGGTGTGGGACAGTAGCAATCAGCCCCAGCATTTT
few	TRBV2	TRBD2	TRBJ2-3	CATVAGGPTADTQYF	TGTGCCACCGTAGCGGGGGGGCCAACAGCAGATACGCAGTATTTT
few	TRBV29-1	NA	TRBJ1-1	CSVQYTEAFF	TGCAGCGTTCAGTACACTGAAGCTTTCTTT
NA	TRBV29-1	NA	TRBJ2-5	CSPRSGETQYF	TGCAGCCCCAGGTCGGGGGAGACCCAGTACTTC
NA	TRBV6-1	NA	TRBJ2-7	CASSPGTVSYEQYF	TGTGCCAGCAGTCCCGGGACGGTGTCCTACGAGCAGTACTTC
once	TRBV7-2	NA	TRBJ2-1	CASSLHSEINEQFF	TGTGCCAGCAGCTTGCATAGCGAGATCAATGAGCAGTTCTTC
NA	TRBV6-1	TRBD2	TRBJ2-7	CASSGRAGSEQYF	TGTGCCAGCAGCGGGAGGGCGGGGTCTGAGCAGTACTTC
NA	TRBV2	NA	TRBJ2-5	CASRGDGKETQYF	TGTGCCAGCAGGGGGGACGGTAAAGAGACCCAGTACTTC
NA	TRBV10-3	NA	TRBJ2-3	CAISGWRVAGNTDTQYF	TGTGCCATCAGTGGGTGGAGGGTAGCCGGAAATACAGATACGCAGTATTTT
NA	TRBV5-4	TRBD2	TRBJ2-5	CASSPGGSGETQYF	TGTGCCAGCAGCCCGGGGGGGTCAGGGGAGACCCAGTACTTC